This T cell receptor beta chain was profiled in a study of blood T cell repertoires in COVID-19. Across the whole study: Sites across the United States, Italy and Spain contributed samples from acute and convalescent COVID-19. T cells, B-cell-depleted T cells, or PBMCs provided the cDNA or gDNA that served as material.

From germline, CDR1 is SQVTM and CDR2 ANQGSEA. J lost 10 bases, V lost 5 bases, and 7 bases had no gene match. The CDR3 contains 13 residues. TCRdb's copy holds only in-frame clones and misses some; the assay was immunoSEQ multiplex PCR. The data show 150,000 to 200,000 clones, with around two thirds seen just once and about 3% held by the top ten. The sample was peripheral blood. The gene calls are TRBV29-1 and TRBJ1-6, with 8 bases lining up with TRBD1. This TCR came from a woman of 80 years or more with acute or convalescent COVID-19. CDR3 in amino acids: CSVLDRVGSPLHF. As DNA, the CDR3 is TGCAGCGTTTTGGACAGGGTTGGGTCACCCCTCCACTTT.